This entry lists 7 T cell receptor beta chains sequenced from one sample in a study of T cells in tuberculosis. Profiling relied on immunoSEQ multiplex PCR, and the TCRdb table lists in-frame clones only, not all of them. The sample holds about 35,000 clones, roughly 93% seen once. The sample's time point: new active TB diagnosis, blood taken before or within 7 days of starting treatment. The input for sequencing was PBMCs, taken at tuberculosis diagnosis. These receptors all come from an adult with tuberculosis.

This chain joins TRBV28 and TRBJ1-2; D is unclear. V was trimmed by 3 bases and J by 4 bases, leaving 9 bases between them. Germline loops: CDR1 MDHEN, CDR2 SYDVKM. This CDR3 region has 13 residues. The CDR3 is CASSFLSPYGYTF. CDR3 sequence (DNA): TGTGCCAGCAGTTTTTTGAGCCCCTATGGCTACACCTTC.

The V gene is TRBV27, the J gene TRBJ2-5; 13 bases align to TRBD2. The V segment lost 5 bases and the J segment 5 bases; nucleotides outside the gene matches: 8. From germline, CDR1 is MNHEY and CDR2 SMNVEV (reference sequence). The CDR3 loop spans 16 amino acids. CDR3 in amino acids: CASSPLAGGPTETQYF. CDR3 in DNA: TGTGCCAGCAGTCCACTAGCGGGGGGGCCGACGGAGACCCAGTACTTC.

This chain connects TRBV11-1 to TRBJ2-7; the match to TRBD2 covers 7 bases. The CDR3 is 14 residues long. Germline V lookup: CDR1 SGHAT, CDR2 FQDESV (reference sequence). The V and J ends lost 3 bases and 3 bases, in that order; junction bases with no gene match: 5. For the CDR3, the DNA is TGTGCCAGCAGCTTTAGGGGCGGGAGCTACGAGCAGTACTTC. Translating gives CASSFRGGSYEQYF.

This clone came up once. The CDR3 here is CASRRTGGASYEQYF. Here the CDR3 DNA reads TGTGCCAGCAGGCGAACGGGGGGCGCTTCCTACGAGCAGTACTTC. J is TRBJ2-5 and V is TRBV28; tentatively, D is TRBD2 (7 bases). The end of the DNA is better explained by TRBJ2-7, so the J call may be wrong. The CDR3 runs 15 residues. Germline CDR1 reads MDHEN; CDR2 reads SYDVKM.

The chain links TRBV15 to TRBJ1-1; no firm D call. Looked up from germline, CDR1 is LNHNV and CDR2 is YYDKDF (reference sequence). The CDR3 runs 13 residues. V lost 1 base and J lost 1, with 4 bases in between. The CDR3 loop is CATSRGANTEAFF. As DNA, the CDR3 is TGTGCCACCAGCAGAGGGGCGAACACTGAAGCTTTCTTT.

This clone appeared a single time. The chain has TRBV4-1 and TRBJ2-7, with 13 nucleotides matching TRBD2. The CDR3 is made up of 17 amino acids. Germline V lookup: CDR1 MGHRA, CDR2 YSYEKL. Losses at the gene ends were 5 bases for V and 3 bases for J; bases not matched to a gene: 10. This CDR3 reads CASSVLPGLAGSYEQYF. As DNA, the CDR3 is TGCGCCAGCAGCGTCCTCCCGGGACTAGCGGGGAGCTACGAGCAGTACTTC.

V gene TRBV28 combines with J gene TRBJ1-4; D may be TRBD1 (6 bases). The CDR3 has 14 residues. Between the trimmed V and J ends, which lost 4 bases and 7 bases, there was a span of 13 bases. From germline, CDR1 is MDHEN and CDR2 SYDVKM. CDR3 amino acids: CASSWESRGEKLFF. Here the CDR3 DNA reads TGTGCCAGCAGTTGGGAATCCAGGGGTGAAAAACTGTTTTTT. The full variable domain, completed using reference TRBV28 and TRBJ1-4, is DVKVTQSSRYLVKRTGEKVFLECVQDMDHENMFWYRQDPGLGLRLIYFSYDVKMKEKGDIPEGYSVSREKKERFSLILESASTNQTSMYLCASSWESRGEKLFFGSGTQLSVL.